The source of this TCR beta chain is a study of T cell responses to AZD1222 COVID-19 vaccine. Study as a whole: Second-dose intervals near 4 or 12 weeks were combined. Study-level findings and limits: Scientists sampled the repertoires only once the peak T cell response had passed. Spike-specific TCRs gained breadth and depth after people received two AZD1222 doses.

Some clones are missing from TCRdb's copy, which holds only in-frame ones; the method was immunoSEQ multiplex PCR. Of about 96,000 clones detected, 88% appear once; the ten largest clones hold roughly 2.7%. Notes on this clone: What it recognizes is unknown. Other DNA sequences in this sample translate to the same CDR3.

V trimming: 5 bases; J trimming: 1 base; junction bases outside the gene matches: 3. This CDR3 comprises 14 residues. Germline loops: CDR1 KGHDR, CDR2 SFDVKD. The chain has TRBV24-1 and TRBJ2-5; 7 bases match TRBD1. Sequencing used peripheral blood, obtained on day 0 of AZD1222 vaccination. This TCR was recovered from an adult in good health. The CDR3 sequence is CATSGTGAQETQYF. CDR3 nucleotide sequence: TGTGCCACCAGTGGAACAGGGGCCCAAGAGACCCAGTACTTC.